The sequence of this T cell receptor beta chain was determined in a study of CD8 T cells in ankylosing spondylitis. For TCR beta, libraries came from quantitative 5'-RACE with molecular barcodes. MiXCR, applied by TCRdb to the 5' RACE reads, yields one record per CDR3 protein. There are under 250,000 distinct CDR3 sequences in the sample; approximately 24% occur only once, and less than 8.5% lies in the top ten. This clonotype is a singleton in its sample. What it binds is unknown. Germline V gene data show CDR1 as ENHRY and CDR2 as SYGVKD. The CDR3 is made up of 15 amino acids. The V gene lost 6 bases and the J gene lost 5 bases, with 19 bases spanning the gap. Study results and caveats: According to the report, clones linked to the disease were significantly enriched in matched synovial fluid samples taken from ankylosing spondylitis patients. Within peripheral blood, clones linked to disease were CD8+ and relatively rare.

The sample was blood, either unsorted or a sorted T cell fraction (not recorded which). The receptor's source is a male donor with ankylosing spondylitis or in good health (not recorded which). This sequence joins TRBV10-3 and TRBJ2-5; maybe TRBD2 (6 bases). The CDR3 bases are TGTGCCATCAGCCCGGGACTCATGTCGGGTGAGACCCAGTACTTC. This encodes CAISPGLMSGETQYF.